Listed below are T cell receptor beta chains from one sample, sequenced in a study of cytomegalovirus exposure and HLA in healthy donors. Assay used: immunoSEQ multiplex PCR; TCRdb lists only in-frame clones, some missing. Among roughly 100,000 clones listed, roughly 72% were seen once. The sequencing sample was made of PBMCs. These receptors were taken from a woman aged 18-29 years in good health and CMV-seropositive. Both conserved end residues are part of each CDR3. A D gene is named only where the DNA matches it firmly. Some rows mark clone size as missing; the rest say once, few, many or name a class of expanded clone.

j_gene: TRBJ1-6; abundance: NA; v_gene: TRBV5-6; d_gene: NA; CDR3aa: CASSWRAAQTRDSPLHF; CDR3nt: TGTGCCAGCAGCTGGAGGGCAGCCCAAACCCGGGATTCACCCCTCCACTTT
j_gene: TRBJ2-5; abundance: NA; v_gene: TRBV5-5; d_gene: NA; CDR3aa: CASSLVSQETQYF; CDR3nt: TGTGCCAGCAGCTTGGTTAGCCAAGAGACCCAGTACTTC
j_gene: TRBJ1-5; abundance: few; v_gene: TRBV10-3; d_gene: NA; CDR3aa: CAISESRQFSNQPQHF; CDR3nt: TGTGCCATCAGTGAGTCGAGACAGTTTAGCAATCAGCCCCAGCATTTT
j_gene: TRBJ2-1; abundance: NA; v_gene: TRBV15; d_gene: TRBD2; CDR3aa: CATSRGLAGSDDEQFF; CDR3nt: TGTGCCACCAGCAGAGGTCTAGCGGGATCCGACGATGAGCAGTTCTTC
j_gene: TRBJ1-2; abundance: NA; v_gene: TRBV5-1; d_gene: TRBD1; CDR3aa: CASSLTGDRGYGYTF; CDR3nt: TGCGCCAGCAGTCTGACGGGGGACAGGGGGTATGGCTACACCTTC
j_gene: TRBJ2-7; abundance: NA; v_gene: TRBV30; d_gene: NA; CDR3aa: CAWSVQGEDEQYF; CDR3nt: TGTGCCTGGAGTGTGCAGGGGGAGGATGAGCAGTACTTC
j_gene: TRBJ2-5; abundance: NA; v_gene: TRBV6-4; d_gene: TRBD2; CDR3aa: CASSERLAGGPETQYF; CDR3nt: TGTGCCAGCAGTGAACGGCTAGCGGGAGGGCCTGAGACCCAGTACTTC
j_gene: TRBJ1-2; abundance: once; v_gene: TRBV6-5; d_gene: NA; CDR3aa: CASSYSGGDDRYTF; CDR3nt: TGTGCCAGCAGTTACTCGGGAGGGGACGATCGCTACACCTTC
j_gene: TRBJ2-7; abundance: NA; v_gene: TRBV9; d_gene: TRBD1; CDR3aa: CASSTRTGDDYEQYF; CDR3nt: TGTGCCAGCAGCACTCGGACAGGGGACGATTACGAGCAGTACTTC
j_gene: TRBJ1-5; abundance: NA; v_gene: TRBV28; d_gene: TRBD1; CDR3aa: CASSLRTGEVQPQHF; CDR3nt: TGTGCCAGCAGTTTGAGGACAGGGGAGGTTCAGCCCCAGCATTTT
j_gene: TRBJ2-3; abundance: few; v_gene: TRBV4-1; d_gene: TRBD2; CDR3aa: CASSLGRTSGRAGDTQYF; CDR3nt: TGCGCCAGCAGCCTTGGGAGGACTAGCGGGAGGGCGGGGGATACGCAGTATTTT
j_gene: TRBJ2-7; abundance: NA; v_gene: TRBV30; d_gene: TRBD2; CDR3aa: CAWSISGRVEQYF; CDR3nt: TGTGCCTGGAGTATTAGCGGGAGGGTCGAGCAGTACTTC
j_gene: TRBJ2-1; abundance: NA; v_gene: TRBV12-5; d_gene: NA; CDR3aa: CASGLASTPIGQFF; CDR3nt: TGTGCTAGTGGTTTGGCTAGCACCCCGATCGGGCAGTTCTTC
j_gene: TRBJ1-5; abundance: NA; v_gene: TRBV6-4; d_gene: NA; CDR3aa: CASSDSSPDTNSNQPQHF; CDR3nt: TGTGCCAGCAGTGACTCGAGTCCGGACACTAATAGCAATCAGCCCCAGCATTTT
j_gene: TRBJ2-1; abundance: few; v_gene: TRBV5-6; d_gene: TRBD2; CDR3aa: CASSPPLAGPTYNEQLF; CDR3nt: TGTGCCAGCAGCCCACCTTTAGCGGGGCCTACCTACAATGAGCAGCTCTTC
j_gene: TRBJ1-2; abundance: NA; v_gene: TRBV5-1; d_gene: TRBD1; CDR3aa: CASSEGQPLANYGYTF; CDR3nt: TGCGCCAGCAGCGAGGGACAGCCTCTAGCTAACTATGGCTACACCTTC
j_gene: TRBJ1-1; abundance: NA; v_gene: TRBV7-9; d_gene: TRBD1; CDR3aa: CASSKDPGQGVGEAFF; CDR3nt: TGTGCCAGCAGCAAAGATCCGGGACAGGGGGTAGGTGAAGCTTTCTTT
j_gene: TRBJ1-2; abundance: once; v_gene: TRBV2; d_gene: NA; CDR3aa: CASSDSQGQGLGYGYTF; CDR3nt: TGTGCCAGCAGTGATTCTCAAGGGCAGGGGCTTGGTTATGGCTACACCTTC
j_gene: TRBJ1-5; abundance: NA; v_gene: TRBV28; d_gene: NA; CDR3aa: CASSFQDNQPQHF; CDR3nt: TGTGCCAGCAGTTTCCAGGACAATCAGCCCCAGCATTTT
j_gene: TRBJ2-3; abundance: NA; v_gene: TRBV28; d_gene: NA; CDR3aa: CASRISAGRLNTDTQYF; CDR3nt: TGTGCCAGCAGGATTTCTGCGGGTCGTCTGAACACAGATACGCAGTATTTT
j_gene: TRBJ2-1; abundance: NA; v_gene: TRBV5-1; d_gene: NA; CDR3aa: CASSPTGRRDNEQFF; CDR3nt: TGCGCCAGCAGCCCCACCGGGAGACGGGACAATGAGCAGTTCTTC
j_gene: TRBJ1-1; abundance: NA; v_gene: TRBV7-3; d_gene: NA; CDR3aa: CASSLGGFAGSYTEAFF; CDR3nt: TGTGCCAGCAGCTTAGGAGGATTTGCGGGGTCCTACACTGAAGCTTTCTTT
j_gene: TRBJ1-2; abundance: NA; v_gene: TRBV27; d_gene: NA; CDR3aa: CASSPDSYGYTF; CDR3nt: TGTGCCAGCAGCCCAGACAGCTATGGCTACACCTTC
j_gene: TRBJ2-3; abundance: NA; v_gene: TRBV6-5; d_gene: TRBD2; CDR3aa: CASSYGGSGADTQYF; CDR3nt: TGTGCCAGCAGTTACGGCGGGAGCGGCGCAGATACGCAGTATTTT
j_gene: TRBJ1-1; abundance: NA; v_gene: TRBV6-6; d_gene: TRBD1; CDR3aa: CASSRQGATVEAFF; CDR3nt: TGTGCCAGCAGTCGACAGGGGGCGACGGTTGAAGCTTTCTTT
j_gene: TRBJ1-5; abundance: NA; v_gene: TRBV28; d_gene: NA; CDR3aa: CASSTSQPQHF; CDR3nt: TGTGCCAGCAGTACATCTCAGCCCCAGCATTTT
j_gene: TRBJ2-3; abundance: NA; v_gene: TRBV27; d_gene: TRBD2; CDR3aa: CASSSRTSGRVPDTQYF; CDR3nt: TGTGCCAGCAGTTCTCGGACTAGCGGGCGGGTGCCAGATACGCAGTATTTT
j_gene: TRBJ2-3; abundance: NA; v_gene: TRBV5-1; d_gene: TRBD2; CDR3aa: CASSLGTSGTDTQYF; CDR3nt: TGCGCCAGCAGCTTAGGGACTAGCGGCACAGATACGCAGTATTTT
j_gene: TRBJ1-5; abundance: NA; v_gene: TRBV27; d_gene: NA; CDR3aa: CASSSPYSNQPQHF; CDR3nt: TGTGCCAGCAGTTCCCCCTATAGCAATCAGCCCCAGCATTTT
j_gene: TRBJ2-3; abundance: NA; v_gene: TRBV15; d_gene: TRBD2; CDR3aa: CATSRTRQTSGSADTQYF; CDR3nt: TGTGCCACCAGCAGAACCCGACAGACTAGCGGGAGTGCAGATACGCAGTATTTT
j_gene: TRBJ2-1; abundance: NA; v_gene: TRBV6-6; d_gene: NA; CDR3aa: CASSPGTPSPEQFF; CDR3nt: TGTGCCAGCAGTCCCGGGACACCCTCCCCTGAGCAGTTCTTC
j_gene: TRBJ1-5; abundance: NA; v_gene: TRBV19; d_gene: NA; CDR3aa: CASSKAGLPQHF; CDR3nt: TGTGCCAGTAGTAAGGCGGGGTTGCCCCAGCATTTT
j_gene: TRBJ2-7; abundance: NA; v_gene: TRBV27; d_gene: NA; CDR3aa: CASSLSRGISYEQYF; CDR3nt: TGTGCCAGCAGTTTATCTCGCGGGATCTCCTACGAGCAGTACTTC
j_gene: TRBJ2-2; abundance: NA; v_gene: TRBV27; d_gene: NA; CDR3aa: CASSLFKGAGELFF; CDR3nt: TGTGCCAGCAGTTTATTTAAAGGGGCCGGGGAGCTGTTTTTT
j_gene: TRBJ1-1; abundance: NA; v_gene: TRBV6-1; d_gene: TRBD1; CDR3aa: CASSEEAGGLTEAFF; CDR3nt: TGTGCCAGCAGTGAAGAGGCAGGGGGGCTCACTGAAGCTTTCTTT
j_gene: TRBJ1-1; abundance: NA; v_gene: TRBV30; d_gene: TRBD1; CDR3aa: CAWSLVTGPTEAFF; CDR3nt: TGTGCCTGGAGTTTAGTGACAGGGCCCACTGAAGCTTTCTTT
j_gene: TRBJ2-7; abundance: NA; v_gene: TRBV4-2; d_gene: NA; CDR3aa: CASSQGAAADYEQYF; CDR3nt: TGTGCCAGCAGCCAAGGCGCAGCGGCCGACTACGAGCAGTACTTC
j_gene: TRBJ2-5; abundance: NA; v_gene: TRBV11-2; d_gene: TRBD1; CDR3aa: CASSFGDRWIETQYF; CDR3nt: TGTGCCAGCAGCTTCGGGGACAGATGGATCGAGACCCAGTACTTC
j_gene: TRBJ2-7; abundance: once; v_gene: TRBV19; d_gene: NA; CDR3aa: CASSARSYEQYF; CDR3nt: TGTGCCAGTAGTGCCCGGTCCTACGAGCAGTACTTC
j_gene: TRBJ2-5; abundance: NA; v_gene: TRBV6-5; d_gene: NA; CDR3aa: CASSYGSETQYF; CDR3nt: TGTGCCAGCAGTTATGGGAGCGAGACCCAGTACTTC
j_gene: TRBJ2-1; abundance: NA; v_gene: TRBV15; d_gene: NA; CDR3aa: CATSYRDPREDEQFF; CDR3nt: TGTGCCACCAGCTACCGGGACCCCAGGGAGGATGAGCAGTTCTTC
j_gene: TRBJ2-1; abundance: medium-sized; v_gene: TRBV28; d_gene: TRBD2; CDR3aa: CASSSGGNEQFF; CDR3nt: TGTGCCAGCAGCTCGGGGGGCAATGAGCAGTTCTTC
j_gene: TRBJ1-1; abundance: NA; v_gene: TRBV19; d_gene: NA; CDR3aa: CASSHWDTLNTEAFF; CDR3nt: TGTGCCAGTAGTCATTGGGACACATTGAACACTGAAGCTTTCTTT
j_gene: TRBJ2-5; abundance: NA; v_gene: TRBV6-5; d_gene: NA; CDR3aa: CASSPRLNGETQYF; CDR3nt: TGTGCCAGCAGCCCTAGACTTAATGGGGAGACCCAGTACTTC
j_gene: TRBJ1-2; abundance: NA; v_gene: TRBV6-1; d_gene: NA; CDR3aa: CASRWTDLSYGYTF; CDR3nt: TGTGCCAGCAGATGGACAGACCTTTCCTATGGCTACACCTTC
j_gene: TRBJ2-3; abundance: NA; v_gene: TRBV6-5; d_gene: NA; CDR3aa: CASSYSRLATQYF; CDR3nt: TGTGCCAGCAGTTACTCTCGACTGGCTACGCAGTATTTT
j_gene: TRBJ2-7; abundance: NA; v_gene: TRBV7-2; d_gene: TRBD1; CDR3aa: CASRQSPGQGTYEQYF; CDR3nt: TGTGCCAGCAGACAATCCCCGGGACAGGGGACATACGAGCAGTACTTC
j_gene: TRBJ2-5; abundance: few; v_gene: TRBV29-1; d_gene: TRBD1; CDR3aa: CSVAGTALQETQYF; CDR3nt: TGCAGCGTGGCCGGGACAGCCCTCCAAGAGACCCAGTACTTC
j_gene: TRBJ2-5; abundance: NA; v_gene: TRBV11-2; d_gene: NA; CDR3aa: CASRLGNQETQYF; CDR3nt: TGTGCCAGCAGATTGGGCAACCAAGAGACCCAGTACTTC
j_gene: TRBJ1-5; abundance: few; v_gene: TRBV6-1; d_gene: NA; CDR3aa: CASTGFYSNQPQHF; CDR3nt: TGTGCCAGCACAGGGTTTTATAGCAATCAGCCCCAGCATTTT
j_gene: TRBJ2-3; abundance: NA; v_gene: TRBV11-2; d_gene: TRBD2; CDR3aa: CASSLEGLGTQYF; CDR3nt: TGTGCCAGCAGCTTAGAGGGACTAGGTACGCAGTATTTT
j_gene: TRBJ1-5; abundance: NA; v_gene: TRBV27; d_gene: TRBD1; CDR3aa: CASSLFGTVNQPQHF; CDR3nt: TGTGCCAGCAGTTTATTCGGGACAGTCAATCAGCCCCAGCATTTT